What follows describes a single T cell receptor beta chain. Its specificity is unknown. TCR beta VDJ and CDR3 profiling used genomic DNA as template. TCRdb fed the reads into MiXCR, producing one record per CDR3 protein. Of about 190,000 distinct CDR3 sequences detected, around 50% appear once; the ten largest clones hold about 15%. Per the germline V gene, CDR1 is WSHSY and CDR2 is SAAADI. This CDR3 is 14 amino acids long. V was shortened by 0 bases and J by 4 bases, with 7 bases between the two germline ends. The sample comes from a study of CD8+CD57+ T cells in acquired aplastic anemia. On the study more broadly: Mean read depth for CD4+ cells from healthy donors was approximately 10 million.

Study-level results: The CD8+ Simpson's diversity of patients and controls was not significantly different. Roughly 30 CD8+ CDR3 sequences occurred in both the patients and the controls.

The receptor was derived from a human donor in good health, serving as a control. The V call is TRBV10-2, the J call TRBJ2-1; D remains unclear. Sequenced: sorted CD4+, CD8+, or CD8+CD57+ T cells (not recorded which) from PBMCs. The CDR3 reads CASSESRDYNEQFF. The DNA of the CDR3 is TGCGCCAGCAGTGAGTCGCGCGATTACAATGAGCAGTTCTTC.